The clone carrying this T cell receptor beta chain came up many times. The data were obtained in a study of blood T cell repertoires in COVID-19. Study overall: Sources were T cells, B-cell-depleted T cells, or PBMCs; the material itself was cDNA or gDNA.

TCRdb keeps only in-frame clones here, not all; method: immunoSEQ multiplex PCR. Of 130,000 or so clones listed, roughly four fifths are singletons. All recovered Cohort 3 donors got two negative PCRs, got clearance, or saw symptom resolution. Germline values: CDR1 MNHEY, CDR2 SVGAGI. Germline trimming cut 7 bases from V and 4 bases from J; bases unmatched to any gene: 8. The CDR3 totals 14 residues. Sequenced sample: PBMCs or T cells enriched from blood (not recorded which). The TCR was taken from a man in his fifties or sixties who had recovered from COVID-19. The chain combines TRBV6-5 with TRBJ1-2; 8 nucleotides line up with TRBD1. This CDR3 reads CASTPGQDSYGYTF. Here the CDR3 DNA reads TGTGCCAGCACCCCGGGACAGGATTCCTATGGCTACACCTTC.